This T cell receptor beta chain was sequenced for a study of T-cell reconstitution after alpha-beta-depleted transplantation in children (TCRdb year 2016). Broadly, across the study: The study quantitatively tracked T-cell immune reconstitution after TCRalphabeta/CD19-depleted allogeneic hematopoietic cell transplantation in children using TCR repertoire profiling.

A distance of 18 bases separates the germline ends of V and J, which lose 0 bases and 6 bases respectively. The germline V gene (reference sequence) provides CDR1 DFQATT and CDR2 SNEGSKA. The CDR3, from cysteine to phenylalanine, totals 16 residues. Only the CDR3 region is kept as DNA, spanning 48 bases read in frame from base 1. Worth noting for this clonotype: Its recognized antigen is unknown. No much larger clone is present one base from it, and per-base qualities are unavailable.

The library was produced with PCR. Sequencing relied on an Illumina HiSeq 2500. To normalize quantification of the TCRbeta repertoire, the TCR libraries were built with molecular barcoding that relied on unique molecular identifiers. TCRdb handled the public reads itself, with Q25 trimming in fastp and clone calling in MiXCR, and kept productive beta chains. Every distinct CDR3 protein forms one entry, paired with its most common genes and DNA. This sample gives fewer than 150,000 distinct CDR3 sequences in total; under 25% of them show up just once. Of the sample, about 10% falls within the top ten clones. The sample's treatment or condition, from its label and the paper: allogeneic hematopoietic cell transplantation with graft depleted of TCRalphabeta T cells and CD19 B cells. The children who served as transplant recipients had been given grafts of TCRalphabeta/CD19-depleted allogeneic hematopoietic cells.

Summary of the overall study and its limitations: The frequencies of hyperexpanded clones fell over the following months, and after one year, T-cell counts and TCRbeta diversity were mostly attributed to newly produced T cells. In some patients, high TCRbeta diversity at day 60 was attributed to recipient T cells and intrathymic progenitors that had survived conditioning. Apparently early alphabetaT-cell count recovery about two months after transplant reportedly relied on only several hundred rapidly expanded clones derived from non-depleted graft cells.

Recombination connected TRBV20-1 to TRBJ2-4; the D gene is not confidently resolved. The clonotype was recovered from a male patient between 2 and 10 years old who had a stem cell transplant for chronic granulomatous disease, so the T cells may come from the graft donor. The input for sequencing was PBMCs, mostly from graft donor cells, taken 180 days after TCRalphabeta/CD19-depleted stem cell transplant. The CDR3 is CSAREVGLASLNIQYF. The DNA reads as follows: TGCAGTGCTAGAGAGGTGGGGTTGGCCTCCCTAAACATTCAGTACTTC.